This TCR beta chain was profiled in a study of Ad26.COV2.S vaccination and SARS-CoV-2 variants. The method was immunoSEQ multiplex PCR; TCRdb's version includes in-frame clones alone and lacks a portion of them. The sample consists of about 370,000 clones, approximately 89% of them appearing once. V lost 3 bases, J lost 0 bases, and 6 bases lay in between. Germline CDR1 is SNHLY and CDR2 is FYNNEI. The CDR3 runs 13 residues. Specified treatment: around 19 received Ad26.COV2.S at low or high dose, single or two shots; roughly 5 received placebo; per-sample allocation not given. Sampling occurred on day 63 after the first vaccine or placebo injection. The study used a vaccine consisting of an Ad26 vector that expressed Wuhan-strain SARS-CoV-2 spike.

The TCR sequence derives from a person between 18 and 59 years old who received the Ad26.COV2.S COVID-19 vaccine or a placebo. This specimen was peripheral blood, taken in a trial of Ad26.COV2.S vaccine versus placebo. This sequence joins TRBV2 and TRBJ2-7, with D unclear. The CDR3 is CASSEGTSYEQYF. CDR3 nucleotide sequence: TGTGCCAGCAGTGAGGGCACCTCCTACGAGCAGTACTTC. Full variable domain (rest looked up from reference TRBV2 and TRBJ2-7): EPEVTQTPSHQVTQMGQEVILRCVPISNHLYFYWYRQILGQKVEFLVSFYNNEISEKSEIFDDQFSVERPDGSNFTLKIRSTKLEDSAMYFCASSEGTSYEQYFGPGTRLTVT.